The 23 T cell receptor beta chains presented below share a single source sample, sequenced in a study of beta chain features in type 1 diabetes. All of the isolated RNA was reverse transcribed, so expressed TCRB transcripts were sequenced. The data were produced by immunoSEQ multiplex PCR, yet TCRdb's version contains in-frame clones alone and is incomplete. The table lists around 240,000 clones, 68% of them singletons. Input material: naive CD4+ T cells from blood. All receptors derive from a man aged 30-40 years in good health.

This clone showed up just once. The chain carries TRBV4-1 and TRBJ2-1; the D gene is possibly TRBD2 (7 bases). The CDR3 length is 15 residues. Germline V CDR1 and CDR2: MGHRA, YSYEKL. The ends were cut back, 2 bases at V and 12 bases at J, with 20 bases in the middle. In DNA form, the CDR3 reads TGCGCCAGCAGCCAACACGGGGGGCCCCTACAGGGGCAGTTCTTC. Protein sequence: CASSQHGGPLQGQFF.

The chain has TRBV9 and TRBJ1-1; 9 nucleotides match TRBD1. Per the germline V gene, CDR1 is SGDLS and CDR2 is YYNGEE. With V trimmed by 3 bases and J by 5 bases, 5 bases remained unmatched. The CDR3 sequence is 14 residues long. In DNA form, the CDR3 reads TGTGCCAGCAGCGCTCGGACAGGGGAAACTGAAGCTTTCTTT. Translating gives CASSARTGETEAFF.

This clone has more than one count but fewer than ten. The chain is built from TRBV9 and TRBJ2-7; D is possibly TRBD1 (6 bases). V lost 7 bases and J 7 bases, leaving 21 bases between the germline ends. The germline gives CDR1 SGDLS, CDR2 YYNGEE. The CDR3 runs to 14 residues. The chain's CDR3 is CASQRGTLVFEQYF. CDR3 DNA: TGTGCCAGCCAAAGGGGGACACTGGTCTTTGAGCAGTACTTC.

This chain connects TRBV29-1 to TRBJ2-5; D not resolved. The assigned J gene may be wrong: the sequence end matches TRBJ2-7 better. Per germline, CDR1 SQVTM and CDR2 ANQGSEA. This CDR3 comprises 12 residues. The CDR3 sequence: CSVEDWTYEQYF. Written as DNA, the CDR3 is TGCAGCGTTGAAGACTGGACCTACGAGCAGTACTTC.

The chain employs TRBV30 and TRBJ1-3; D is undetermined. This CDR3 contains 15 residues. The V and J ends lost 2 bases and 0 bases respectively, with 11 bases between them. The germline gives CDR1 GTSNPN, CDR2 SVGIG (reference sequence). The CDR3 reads CAWSRTGDSGNTIYF. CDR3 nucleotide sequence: TGTGCCTGGAGTAGGACTGGGGACTCTGGAAACACCATATATTTT.

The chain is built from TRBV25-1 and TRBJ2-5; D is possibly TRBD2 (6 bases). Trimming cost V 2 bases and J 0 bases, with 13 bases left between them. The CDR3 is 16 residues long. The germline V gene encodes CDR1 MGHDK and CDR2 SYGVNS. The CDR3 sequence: CASSEGRSGYQETQYF. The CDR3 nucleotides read TGTGCCAGCAGTGAAGGGCGAAGCGGGTACCAAGAGACCCAGTACTTC.

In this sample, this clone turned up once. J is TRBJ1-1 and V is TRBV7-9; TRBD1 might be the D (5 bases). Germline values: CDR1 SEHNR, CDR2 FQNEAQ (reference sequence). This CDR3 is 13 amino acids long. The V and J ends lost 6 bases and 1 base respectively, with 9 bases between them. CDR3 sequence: CASSGQQNTEAFF. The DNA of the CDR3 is TGTGCCAGCAGTGGACAACAGAACACTGAAGCTTTCTTT. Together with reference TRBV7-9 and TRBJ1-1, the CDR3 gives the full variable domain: DTGVSQNPRHKITKRGQNVTFRCDPISEHNRLYWYRQTLGQGPEFLTYFQNEAQLEKSRLLSDRFSAERPKGSFSTLEIQRTEQGDSAMYLCASSGQQNTEAFFGQGTRLTVV.

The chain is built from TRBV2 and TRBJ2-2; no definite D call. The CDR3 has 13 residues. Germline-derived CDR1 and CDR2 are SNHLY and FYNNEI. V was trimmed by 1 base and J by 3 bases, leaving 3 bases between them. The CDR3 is CASSEGYTGELFF. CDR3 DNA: TGTGCCAGCAGTGAAGGGTACACCGGGGAGCTGTTTTTT.

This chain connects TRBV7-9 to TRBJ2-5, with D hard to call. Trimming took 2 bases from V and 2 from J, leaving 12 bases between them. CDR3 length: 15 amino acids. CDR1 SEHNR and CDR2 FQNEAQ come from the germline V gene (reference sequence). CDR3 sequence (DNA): TGTGCCAGCAGCTTACGGGTGTTTGAACAAGAGACCCAGTACTTC. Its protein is CASSLRVFEQETQYF. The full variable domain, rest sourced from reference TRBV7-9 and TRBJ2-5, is DTGVSQNPRHKITKRGQNVTFRCDPISEHNRLYWYRQTLGQGPEFLTYFQNEAQLEKSRLLSDRFSAERPKGSFSTLEIQRTEQGDSAMYLCASSLRVFEQETQYFGPGTRLLVL.

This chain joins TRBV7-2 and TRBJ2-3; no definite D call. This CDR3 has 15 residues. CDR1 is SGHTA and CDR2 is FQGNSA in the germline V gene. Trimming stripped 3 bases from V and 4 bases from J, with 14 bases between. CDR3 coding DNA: TGTGCCAGCAGCTTTGGGTTCACAGCTTCAGATACGCAGTATTTT. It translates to CASSFGFTASDTQYF.

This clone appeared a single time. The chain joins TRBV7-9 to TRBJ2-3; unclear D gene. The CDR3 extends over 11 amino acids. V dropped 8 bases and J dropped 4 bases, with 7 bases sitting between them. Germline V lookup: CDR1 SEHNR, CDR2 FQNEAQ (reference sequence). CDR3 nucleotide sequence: TGTGCCAGCTCTAGGGCAGATACGCAGTATTTT. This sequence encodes CASSRADTQYF. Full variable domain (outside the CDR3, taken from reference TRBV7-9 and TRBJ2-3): DTGVSQNPRHKITKRGQNVTFRCDPISEHNRLYWYRQTLGQGPEFLTYFQNEAQLEKSRLLSDRFSAERPKGSFSTLEIQRTEQGDSAMYLCASSRADTQYFGPGTRLTVL.

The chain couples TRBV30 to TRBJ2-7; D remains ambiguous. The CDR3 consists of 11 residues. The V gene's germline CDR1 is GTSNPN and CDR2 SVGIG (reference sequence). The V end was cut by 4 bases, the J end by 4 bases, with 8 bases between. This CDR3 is CAWTSEYEQYF. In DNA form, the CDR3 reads TGTGCCTGGACTTCCGAATACGAGCAGTACTTC.

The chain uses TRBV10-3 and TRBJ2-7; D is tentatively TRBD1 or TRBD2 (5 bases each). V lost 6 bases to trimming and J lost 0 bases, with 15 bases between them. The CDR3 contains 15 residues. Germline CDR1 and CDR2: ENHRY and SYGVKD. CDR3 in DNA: TGTGCCATCAGAGCCGGGACCTCCAGCTCCTACGAGCAGTACTTC. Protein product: CAIRAGTSSSYEQYF.

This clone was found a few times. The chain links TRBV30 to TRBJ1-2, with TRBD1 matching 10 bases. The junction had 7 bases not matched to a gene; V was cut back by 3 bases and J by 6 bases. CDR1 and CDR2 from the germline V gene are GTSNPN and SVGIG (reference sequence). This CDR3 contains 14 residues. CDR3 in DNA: TGTGCCTGGAGAGCGACAGGGGGCGACAATGGCTACACCTTC. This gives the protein CAWRATGGDNGYTF. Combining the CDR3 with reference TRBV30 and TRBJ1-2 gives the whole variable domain SQTIHQWPATLVQPVGSPLSLECTVEGTSNPNLYWYRQAAGRGLQLLFYSVGIGQISSEVPQNLSASRPQDRQFILSSKKLLLSDSGFYLCAWRATGGDNGYTFGSGTRLTVV.

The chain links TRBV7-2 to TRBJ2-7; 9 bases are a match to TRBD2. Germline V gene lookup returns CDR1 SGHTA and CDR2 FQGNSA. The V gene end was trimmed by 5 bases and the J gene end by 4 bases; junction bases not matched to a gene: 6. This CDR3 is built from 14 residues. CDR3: CASSQAGGSYEQYF. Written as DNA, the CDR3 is TGTGCCAGCAGCCAAGCGGGAGGTAGTTACGAGCAGTACTTC. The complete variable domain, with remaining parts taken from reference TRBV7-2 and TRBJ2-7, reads GAGVSQSPSNKVTEKGKDVELRCDPISGHTALYWYRQSLGQGLEFLIYFQGNSAPDKSGLPSDRFSAERTGGSVSTLTIQRTQQEDSAVYLCASSQAGGSYEQYFGPGTRLTVT.

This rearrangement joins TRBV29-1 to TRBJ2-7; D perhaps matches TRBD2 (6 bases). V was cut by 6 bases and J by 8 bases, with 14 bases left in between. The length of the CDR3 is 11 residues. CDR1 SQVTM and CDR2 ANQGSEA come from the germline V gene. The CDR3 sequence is CSVGGESKQYF. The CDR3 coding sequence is TGCAGCGTGGGGGGTGAGAGCAAGCAGTACTTC.

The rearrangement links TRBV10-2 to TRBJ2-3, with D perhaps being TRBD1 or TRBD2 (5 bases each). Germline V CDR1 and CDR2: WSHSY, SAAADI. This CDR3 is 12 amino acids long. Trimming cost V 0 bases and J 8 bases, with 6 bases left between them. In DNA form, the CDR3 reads TGCGCCAGCAGTGAGTCGGGGACTACGCAGTATTTT. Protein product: CASSESGTTQYF.

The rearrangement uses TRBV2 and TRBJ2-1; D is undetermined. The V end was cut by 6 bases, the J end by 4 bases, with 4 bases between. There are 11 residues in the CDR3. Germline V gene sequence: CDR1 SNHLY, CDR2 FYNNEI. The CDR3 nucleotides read TGTGCCAGCAGAGGGTACAATGAGCAGTTCTTC. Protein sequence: CASRGYNEQFF. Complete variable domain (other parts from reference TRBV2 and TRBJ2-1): EPEVTQTPSHQVTQMGQEVILRCVPISNHLYFYWYRQILGQKVEFLVSFYNNEISEKSEIFDDQFSVERPDGSNFTLKIRSTKLEDSAMYFCASRGYNEQFFGPGTRLTVL.

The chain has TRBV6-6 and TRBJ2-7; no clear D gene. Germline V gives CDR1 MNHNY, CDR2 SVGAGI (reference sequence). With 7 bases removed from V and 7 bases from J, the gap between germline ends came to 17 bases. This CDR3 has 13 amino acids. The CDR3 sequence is CASKLTVFGEQYF. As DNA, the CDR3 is TGTGCCAGCAAGTTAACTGTCTTTGGGGAGCAGTACTTC.

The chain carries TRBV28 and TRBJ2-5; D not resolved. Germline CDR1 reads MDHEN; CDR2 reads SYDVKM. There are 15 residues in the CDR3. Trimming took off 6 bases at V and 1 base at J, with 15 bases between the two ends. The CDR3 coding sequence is TGTGCCAGCAGCCCTCCGGGTAGGATCCAAGAGACCCAGTACTTC. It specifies CASSPPGRIQETQYF.

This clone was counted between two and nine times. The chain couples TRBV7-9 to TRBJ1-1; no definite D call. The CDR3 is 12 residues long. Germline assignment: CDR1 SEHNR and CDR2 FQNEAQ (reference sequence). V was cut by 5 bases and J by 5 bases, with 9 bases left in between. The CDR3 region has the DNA TGTGCCAGCAGCCCCCTTAGAACTGAAGCTTTCTTT. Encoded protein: CASSPLRTEAFF.

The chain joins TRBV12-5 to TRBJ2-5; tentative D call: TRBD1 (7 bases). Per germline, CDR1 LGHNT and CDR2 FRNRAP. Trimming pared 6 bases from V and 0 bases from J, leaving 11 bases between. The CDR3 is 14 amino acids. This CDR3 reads CASGRGTDQETQYF. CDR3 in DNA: TGTGCTAGTGGACGGGGGACAGACCAAGAGACCCAGTACTTC.

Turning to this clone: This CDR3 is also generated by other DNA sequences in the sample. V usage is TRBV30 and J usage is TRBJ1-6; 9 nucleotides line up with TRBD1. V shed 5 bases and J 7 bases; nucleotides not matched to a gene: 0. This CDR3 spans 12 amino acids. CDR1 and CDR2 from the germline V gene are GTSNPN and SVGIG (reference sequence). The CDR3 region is CAWDRGNSPLHF. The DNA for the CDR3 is TGTGCCTGGGACAGGGGGAATTCACCCCTCCACTTT.